The clone carrying this T cell receptor (beta chain) was seen repeatedly, ten times or more. The junction and the germline gene differ at one end; a read error may be behind it. The sample belongs to a study of T-cell memory formation after mild COVID-19. TCRdb fed the 5' RACE reads into MiXCR, producing one record per CDR3 protein. The sample lists some 490,000 distinct CDR3 sequences, around a sixth seen once, with 12% in the top ten. Germline V lookup: CDR1 SGHRS, CDR2 YFSETQ. CDR3 size: 13 residues. Sequencing was done on a sample of PBMCs or a T cell subset sorted from them (not recorded which). V and J are TRBV5-1 and TRBJ1-5; no clear D gene. The clonotype was recovered from an adult woman who had mild COVID-19 (a few samples of this study predate the infection). Cell type and time point are not known. CDR3 DNA sequence: TGTGCCAGCAGCCCGGACAGCAATCAGCCCCAGCATTTT. Protein product: CASSPDSNQPQHF. Supplemented by reference TRBV5-1 and TRBJ1-5, the full variable domain reads KAGVTQTPRYLIKTRGQQVTLSCSPISGHRSVSWYQQTPGQGLQFLFEYFSETQRNKGNFPGRFSGRQFSNSRSEMNVSTLELGDSALYLCASSPDSNQPQHFGDGTRLSIL.